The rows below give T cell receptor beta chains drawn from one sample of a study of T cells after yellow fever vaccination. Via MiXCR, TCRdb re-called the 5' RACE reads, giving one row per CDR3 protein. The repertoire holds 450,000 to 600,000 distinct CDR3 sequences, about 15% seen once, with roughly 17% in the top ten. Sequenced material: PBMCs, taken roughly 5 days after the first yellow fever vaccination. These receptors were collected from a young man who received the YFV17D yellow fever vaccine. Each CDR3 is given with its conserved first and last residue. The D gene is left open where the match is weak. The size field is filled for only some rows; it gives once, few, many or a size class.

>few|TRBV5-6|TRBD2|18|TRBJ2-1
CASSLTGTSGTIDNEQFF
TGTGCCAGCAGCTTGACTGGGACTAGCGGGACCATAGACAATGAGCAGTTCTTC
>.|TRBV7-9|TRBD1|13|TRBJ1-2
CASWIQGDYGYTF
TGTGCCAGCTGGATACAGGGGGACTATGGCTACACCTTC
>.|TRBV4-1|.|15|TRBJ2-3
CASSQVEDGTDTQYF
TGCGCCAGCAGCCAAGTCGAGGACGGCACAGATACGCAGTATTTT
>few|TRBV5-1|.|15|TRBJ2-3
CASSLDIGGTDTQYF
TGCGCCAGCAGCTTGGATATTGGGGGCACAGATACGCAGTATTTT
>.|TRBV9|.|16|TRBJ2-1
CASSLTDREVDNEQFF
TGTGCCAGCAGCTTGACCGACAGGGAGGTTGACAATGAGCAGTTCTTC
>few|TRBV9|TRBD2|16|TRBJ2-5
CASSPRRTRDGETQYF
TGTGCCAGCAGCCCGAGGAGGACTAGGGATGGGGAGACCCAGTACTTC
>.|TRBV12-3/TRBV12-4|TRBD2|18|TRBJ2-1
CASSFSLAGAGSYNEQFF
TGTGCCAGCAGTTTCAGTCTAGCGGGGGCCGGGTCCTACAATGAGCAGTTCTTC
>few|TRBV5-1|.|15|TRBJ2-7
CASSDARKGDYEQYF
TGCGCCAGCAGCGACGCTCGGAAAGGCGACTACGAGCAGTACTTC
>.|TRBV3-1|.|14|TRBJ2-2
CASSQRANTGELFF
TGTGCCAGCAGCCAACGAGCGAACACCGGGGAGCTGTTTTTT
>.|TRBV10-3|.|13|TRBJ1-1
CAISESTGVEAFF
TGTGCCATCAGTGAGTCGACGGGGGTTGAAGCTTTCTTT
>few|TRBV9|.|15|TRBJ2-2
CASSVKASSAGELFF
TGTGCCAGCAGCGTAAAGGCGTCCTCGGCCGGGGAGCTGTTTTTT
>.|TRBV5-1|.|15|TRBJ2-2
CASSLLTGRPVELFF
TGCGCCAGCAGCTTGCTAACGGGACGCCCTGTCGAGCTGTTTTTT
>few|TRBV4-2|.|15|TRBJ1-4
CASSQGRATNEKLFF
TGTGCCAGCAGCCAAGGGCGGGCAACTAATGAAAAACTGTTTTTT
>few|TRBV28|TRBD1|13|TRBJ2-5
CASRSGGRETQYF
TGTGCCAGCAGATCAGGGGGCAGGGAGACCCAGTACTTC
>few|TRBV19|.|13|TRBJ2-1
CASSVNGLGEQFF
TGTGCCAGTAGTGTCAATGGACTGGGTGAGCAGTTCTTC
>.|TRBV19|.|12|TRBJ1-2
CASSVAGSGYTF
TGTGCCAGTAGTGTGGCAGGGTCTGGCTACACCTTC
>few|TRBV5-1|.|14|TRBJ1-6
CASSSGATNSPLHF
TGCGCCAGCAGCTCGGGGGCTACTAATTCACCCCTCCACTTT
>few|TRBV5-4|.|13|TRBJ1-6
CASSGGWDSPLHF
TGTGCCAGCAGCGGGGGGTGGGATTCACCCCTCCACTTT
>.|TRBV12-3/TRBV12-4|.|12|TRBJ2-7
CASSRRTAEQYF
TGTGCCAGCAGTCGGCGGACAGCCGAGCAGTACTTC
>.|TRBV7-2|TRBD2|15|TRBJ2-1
CASSLVVAGANEQFF
TGTGCCAGCAGCTTAGTGGTAGCGGGGGCCAATGAGCAGTTCTTC
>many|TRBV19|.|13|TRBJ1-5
CASSMSRAQPQHF
TGTGCCAGTAGTATGAGCAGGGCTCAGCCCCAGCATTTT
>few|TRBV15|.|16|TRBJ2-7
CATSRGLTGSHYEQYF
TGTGCCACCAGCAGAGGGCTAACAGGGAGCCACTACGAGCAGTACTTC
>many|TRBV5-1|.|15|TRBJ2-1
CASSLTGGFYNEQFF
TGCGCCAGCAGCTTGACGGGGGGCTTCTACAATGAGCAGTTCTTC
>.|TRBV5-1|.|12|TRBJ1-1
CASSSSAGEAFF
TGCGCCAGCAGCTCGAGCGCGGGTGAAGCTTTCTTT
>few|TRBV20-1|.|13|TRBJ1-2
CSAWPPLVEGYTF
TGCAGTGCTTGGCCCCCTCTGGTGGAGGGCTACACCTTC
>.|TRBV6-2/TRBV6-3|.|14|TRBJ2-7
CASSYGSGPYEQYF
TGTGCCAGCAGTTACGGTAGCGGTCCCTACGAGCAGTACTTC
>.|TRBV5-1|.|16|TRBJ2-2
CASRLMGNANTGELFF
TGCGCCAGCAGATTAATGGGGAACGCGAACACCGGGGAGCTGTTTTTT
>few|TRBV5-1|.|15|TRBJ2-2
CASSFGQTNTGELFF
TGCGCCAGCAGCTTCGGACAAACGAACACCGGGGAGCTGTTTTTT
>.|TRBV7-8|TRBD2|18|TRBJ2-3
CASRQGPTSGDGTDTQYF
TGTGCCAGCAGACAAGGCCCGACTAGCGGGGATGGTACAGATACGCAGTATTTT
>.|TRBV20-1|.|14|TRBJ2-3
CSAKGGTSTDTQYF
TGCAGTGCAAAAGGGGGTACAAGCACAGATACGCAGTATTTT
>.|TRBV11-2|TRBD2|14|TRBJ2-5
CASSSERGEETQYF
TGTGCCAGCAGCTCCGAGCGGGGGGAAGAGACCCAGTACTTC
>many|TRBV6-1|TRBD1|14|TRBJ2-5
CASSHSGQGETQYF
TGTGCCAGCAGTCACAGCGGACAGGGAGAGACCCAGTACTTC
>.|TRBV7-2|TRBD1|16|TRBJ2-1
CASSRRGLSSYNEQFF
TGTGCCAGCAGCCGTAGGGGGCTGAGCTCCTACAATGAGCAGTTCTTC
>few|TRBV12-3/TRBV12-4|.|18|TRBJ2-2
CATGKWAWWTNHTGELFF
TGTGCCACCGGAAAGTGGGCTTGGTGGACGAACCACACCGGGGAGCTGTTTTTT
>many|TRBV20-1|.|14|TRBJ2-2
CSASNPRGAGELFF
TGCAGTGCTAGTAACCCAAGGGGCGCCGGGGAGCTGTTTTTT
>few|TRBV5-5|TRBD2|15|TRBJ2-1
CASSLARGGRNEQFF
TGTGCCAGCAGCTTGGCCCGCGGGGGACGAAATGAGCAGTTCTTC
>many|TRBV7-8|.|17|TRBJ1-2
CASSFVSVPGPRSGYTF
TGTGCCAGCAGCTTCGTCTCGGTACCGGGACCCAGGAGTGGCTACACCTTC
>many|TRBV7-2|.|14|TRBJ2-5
CASSLEGGRKTQYF
TGTGCCAGCAGCTTAGAAGGGGGGCGGAAGACCCAGTACTTC
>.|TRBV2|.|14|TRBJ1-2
CASSEADRNYGYTF
TGTGCCAGCAGTGAAGCCGACAGAAACTATGGCTACACCTTC
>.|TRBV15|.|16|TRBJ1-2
CATSRVGSRYNYGYTF
TGTGCCACCAGCAGAGTGGGCAGTCGATATAACTATGGCTACACCTTC
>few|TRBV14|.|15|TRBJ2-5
CASSSLQGPRETQYF
TGTGCCAGCAGCTCACTCCAGGGGCCGCGAGAGACCCAGTACTTC
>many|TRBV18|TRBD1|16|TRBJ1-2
CASSPQGTGGYYGYTF
TGTGCCAGCTCACCACAGGGGACAGGGGGCTACTATGGCTACACCTTC
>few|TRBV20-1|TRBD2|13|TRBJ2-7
CSAGGTSAYEQYF
TGCAGTGCTGGAGGGACTAGCGCCTACGAGCAGTACTTC
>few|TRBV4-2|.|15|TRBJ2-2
CASSHPERGTGELFF
TGTGCCAGCAGCCATCCAGAACGGGGCACCGGGGAGCTGTTTTTT
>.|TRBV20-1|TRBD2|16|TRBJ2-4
CSARAPSLAEKNIQYF
TGCAGTGCTAGGGCCCCTTCACTAGCGGAGAAAAACATTCAGTACTTC
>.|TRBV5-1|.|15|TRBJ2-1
CASSLQLSSYNEQFF
TGCGCCAGCAGCCTACAGCTGAGCTCCTACAATGAGCAGTTCTTC
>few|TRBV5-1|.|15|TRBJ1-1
CASSRDRGKDTEAFF
TGCGCCAGCAGCCGCGACCGGGGCAAGGACACTGAAGCTTTCTTT
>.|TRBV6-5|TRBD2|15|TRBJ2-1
CASSWTSGVYNEQFF
TGTGCCAGCAGTTGGACTAGCGGGGTTTATAATGAGCAGTTCTTC
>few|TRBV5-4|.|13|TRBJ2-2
CASSLDGVGELFF
TGTGCCAGCAGCTTGGACGGGGTCGGGGAGCTGTTTTTT
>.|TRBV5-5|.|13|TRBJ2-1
CASSPPHLNEQFF
TGTGCCAGCAGCCCTCCCCACCTCAATGAGCAGTTCTTC
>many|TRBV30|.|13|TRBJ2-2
CAWSVVSTGELFF
TGTGCCTGGAGTGTAGTAAGCACCGGGGAGCTGTTTTTT
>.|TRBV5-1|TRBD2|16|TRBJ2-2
CASSLNEGGGSGELFF
TGCGCCAGCAGCTTAAACGAAGGCGGGGGGTCCGGGGAGCTGTTTTTT
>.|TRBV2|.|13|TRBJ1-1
CASQPYPRTEAFF
TGTGCCAGCCAGCCATACCCGCGGACTGAAGCTTTCTTT
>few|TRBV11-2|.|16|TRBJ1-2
CASSSGWATGIYGYTF
TGTGCCAGCAGCTCAGGTTGGGCTACAGGAATCTATGGCTACACCTTC
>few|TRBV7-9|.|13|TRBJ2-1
CAITPKGRNEQFF
TGTGCCATCACCCCCAAGGGACGCAATGAGCAGTTCTTC
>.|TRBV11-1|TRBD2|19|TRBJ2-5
CASSLAGVGAGATKKTQYF
TGTGCCAGCAGCTTAGCGGGGGTAGGAGCGGGGGCTACCAAGAAGACCCAGTACTTC
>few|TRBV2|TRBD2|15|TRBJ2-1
CASRTSGGAGNEQFF
TGTGCCAGCAGAACTAGCGGGGGGGCAGGCAATGAGCAGTTCTTC
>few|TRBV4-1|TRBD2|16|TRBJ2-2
CASSQGGGLAGGELFF
TGCGCCAGCAGCCAAGGAGGAGGACTAGCGGGCGGGGAGCTGTTTTTT
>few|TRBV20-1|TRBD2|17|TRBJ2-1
CSARDLAGGQAYNEQFF
TGCAGTGCAAGAGATCTAGCGGGGGGCCAGGCCTACAATGAGCAGTTCTTC
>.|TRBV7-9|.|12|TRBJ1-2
CASSLQGSGYTF
TGTGCCAGCAGCTTACAGGGAAGTGGCTACACCTTC